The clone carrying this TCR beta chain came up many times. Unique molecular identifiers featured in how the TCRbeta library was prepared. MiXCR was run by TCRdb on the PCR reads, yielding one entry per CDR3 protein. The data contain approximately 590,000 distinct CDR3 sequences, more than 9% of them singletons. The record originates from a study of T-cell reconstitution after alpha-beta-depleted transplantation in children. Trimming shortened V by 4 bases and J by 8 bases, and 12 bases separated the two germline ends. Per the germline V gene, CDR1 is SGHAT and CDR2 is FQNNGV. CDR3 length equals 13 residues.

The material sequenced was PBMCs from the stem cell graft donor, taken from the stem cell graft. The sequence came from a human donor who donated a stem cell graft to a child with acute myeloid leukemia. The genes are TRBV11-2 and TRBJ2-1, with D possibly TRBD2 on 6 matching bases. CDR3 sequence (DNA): TGTGCCAGCAGCTGGGACGGGGGTCATGAGCAGTTCTTC. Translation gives CASSWDGGHEQFF.